A single sample is the source of the 32 T cell receptor beta chains below, sequenced in a study of cytomegalovirus exposure and HLA in healthy donors. This PCR relied on a set of 60 Vbeta primers and 13 Jbeta primers. Here immunoSEQ multiplex PCR was the method, and the copy in TCRdb shows in-frame clones only, minus some. The table lists 150,000 or so clones, approximately 80% of them singletons, with around 5.2% in the top ten. The sample was PBMCs. All receptors derive from a woman in her 40s in good health and CMV-seropositive.

The chain recombines TRBV10-3 with TRBJ2-1; TRBD1 agrees at 8 bases. CDR1 is ENHRY and CDR2 is SYGVKD in the germline V gene. The V gene end was trimmed by 11 bases and the J gene end by 9 bases; junction bases not matched to a gene: 21. This CDR3 has 16 residues. The CDR3 spells CAALTPRDRSSSEQFF. The DNA of the CDR3 is TGTGCCGCACTGACTCCCCGGGACAGGAGCTCCAGTGAGCAGTTCTTC.

The chain employs TRBV28 and TRBJ2-1, with 14 nucleotides matching TRBD2. V was clipped by 8 bases and J by 9 bases; unmatched bases: 9. This CDR3 spans 15 amino acids. Germline CDR1 reads MDHEN; CDR2 reads SYDVKM. The CDR3, as DNA: TGTGCCAGCCGTAAGACCGGGACTAGCGGGAGTGAGCAGTTCTTC. This gives the protein CASRKTGTSGSEQFF.

The rearrangement links TRBV5-1 to TRBJ2-4; the D is unclear. Germline V gene sequence: CDR1 SGHRS, CDR2 YFSETQ. CDR3 length equals 14 residues. V was trimmed by 0 bases and J by 0 bases, leaving 4 bases between them. The CDR3 DNA is TGCGCCAGCAGCTTGGCCTCAGCCAAAAACATTCAGTACTTC. Amino acid sequence: CASSLASAKNIQYF.

This clone was seen just once. J is TRBJ1-6 and V is TRBV25-1; 7 nucleotides agree with TRBD1. V was pared by 1 base and J by 10 bases, with 13 bases of the junction left unmatched. The CDR3 runs to 17 residues. Germline values: CDR1 MGHDK, CDR2 SYGVNS. The CDR3 DNA is TGTGCCAGCAGTGAATCTCCGACAGGGAAGGAGAAGTCACCCCTCCACTTT. It encodes CASSESPTGKEKSPLHF.

The chain's CDR3 is CAWTSGGPGYTF. CDR3 sequence (DNA): TGTGCCTGGACCTCCGGGGGGCCTGGCTACACCTTC. V and J are TRBV30 and TRBJ1-2, with D possibly TRBD1 on 6 matching bases. V lost 4 bases and J lost 7, with 13 bases in between. Per germline, CDR1 GTSNPN and CDR2 SVGIG (reference sequence). This CDR3 region has 12 residues.

This clone was recorded once. This chain links TRBV28 with TRBJ1-5; weak D call: TRBD1 (6 bases). Germline values: CDR1 MDHEN, CDR2 SYDVKM. Between the trimmed V and J ends, which lost 4 bases and 1 base, there was a span of 17 bases. This CDR3 spans 17 amino acids. CDR3 DNA: TGTGCCAGCAGTTCCCGGGGCAACAGGGTGAGCAATCAGCCCCAGCATTTT. Its translation: CASSSRGNRVSNQPQHF. Supplemented by reference TRBV28 and TRBJ1-5, the full variable domain reads DVKVTQSSRYLVKRTGEKVFLECVQDMDHENMFWYRQDPGLGLRLIYFSYDVKMKEKGDIPEGYSVSREKKERFSLILESASTNQTSMYLCASSSRGNRVSNQPQHFGDGTRLSIL.

The genes are TRBV5-4 and TRBJ2-1; the match to TRBD2 covers 7 bases. V shed 3 bases and J 0 bases; nucleotides not matched to a gene: 6. CDR3 size: 16 residues. CDR1 and CDR2 from the germline V gene are SGHNT and YYREEE (reference sequence). Here the CDR3 reads CASSYKAGSSYNEQFF. The CDR3 DNA reads as TGTGCCAGCAGCTATAAAGCGGGGAGCTCCTACAATGAGCAGTTCTTC.

The V gene is TRBV28, the J gene TRBJ2-1, with 13 nucleotides matching TRBD2. After removal of 4 bases from V and 5 bases from J, the junction contained 14 bases not matched to a gene. Germline V gene lookup returns CDR1 MDHEN and CDR2 SYDVKM. CDR3 length: 19 residues. The CDR3 region is CASSSSQTFTSGRDNEQFF. The CDR3 DNA sequence: TGTGCCAGCAGTTCGTCCCAGACCTTTACTAGCGGGAGGGACAATGAGCAGTTCTTC.

The V gene is TRBV5-4, the J gene TRBJ2-7, with TRBD2 matching 7 bases. The ends lost 0 bases at V and 6 bases at J; junction bases unmatched: 6. This CDR3 comprises 14 residues. CDR1 and CDR2 from the germline V gene are SGHNT and YYREEE (reference sequence). The DNA for the CDR3 is TGTGCCAGCAGCTTGGTGGCGGGAGTCGCCGAGCAGTACTTC. Translation: CASSLVAGVAEQYF.

This chain connects TRBV15 to TRBJ2-1, with 13 bases identical to TRBD2. J lost 7 bases, V lost 4 bases, and 7 bases had no gene match. This CDR3 is built from 16 residues. Looked up from germline, CDR1 is LNHNV and CDR2 is YYDKDF (reference sequence). CDR3 DNA: TGTGCCACCAGCAATGGACTAGCGGGAGTTTGGAATGAGCAGTTCTTC. Translated, it gives CATSNGLAGVWNEQFF.

In its sample, this clone was seen once. The chain links TRBV27 to TRBJ2-7; D unclear. CDR3 length: 13 amino acids. Germline lookup yields CDR1 MNHEY and CDR2 SMNVEV (reference sequence). V shed 2 bases and J shed 7 bases, with 12 bases lying between them. In DNA, the CDR3 is TGTGCCAGCAGTTTAGCCAGAGTCGGGGAGCAGTACTTC. This encodes CASSLARVGEQYF.

This clone was detected once. This rearrangement joins TRBV2 to TRBJ2-3; 13 bases are a match to TRBD2. J gave up 0 bases and V 3 bases, and 0 bases lay outside the gene matches. This CDR3 region has 16 residues. Germline CDR1 is SNHLY and CDR2 is FYNNEI. This chain's CDR3 is CASSEGLAGSTDTQYF. Written as DNA, the CDR3 is TGTGCCAGCAGTGAGGGACTAGCGGGGAGCACAGATACGCAGTATTTT.

The chain has TRBV7-7 and TRBJ2-1, with a weak D call TRBD2 (6 bases). This CDR3 is built from 13 residues. Between the trimmed V and J ends, which lost 0 bases and 9 bases, there was a span of 9 bases. Germline V lookup: CDR1 SSHAT, CDR2 FNYEAQ (reference sequence). The CDR3 DNA follows: TGTGCCAGCAGCTTAGCGGAGGGGAGTGAGCAGTTCTTC. Protein product: CASSLAEGSEQFF.

This clone appeared once. The genes are TRBV27 and TRBJ2-2, with 8 bases lining up with TRBD2. The CDR3 has 15 amino acids. V lost 3 bases and J lost 6; bases outside the gene matches: 6. Germline V gives CDR1 MNHEY, CDR2 SMNVEV (reference sequence). CDR3 protein: CASSLGGGLAGELFF. As DNA, the CDR3 is TGTGCCAGCAGTTTGGGCGGGGGGCTGGCCGGGGAGCTGTTTTTT.

The rearrangement links TRBV5-6 to TRBJ2-7, with 9 bases aligning to TRBD2. The CDR3 loop spans 15 amino acids. V shed 4 bases and J 2 bases; nucleotides not matched to a gene: 7. CDR1 is SGHDT and CDR2 is YYEEEE in the germline V gene. Written as DNA, the CDR3 is TGTGCCAGCAGCGCCGGGGTAGCGGGAGCCTACGAGCAGTACTTC. This sequence encodes CASSAGVAGAYEQYF.

The chain recombines TRBV30 with TRBJ2-3; D is uncertain. Deletions cut 2 bases from V and 0 bases from J, with 3 bases between. Germline V gives CDR1 GTSNPN, CDR2 SVGIG (reference sequence). The CDR3 spans 12 residues. The CDR3: CAWSPSTDTQYF. In DNA form, the CDR3 reads TGTGCCTGGAGTCCAAGCACAGATACGCAGTATTTT.

This sequence joins TRBV5-1 and TRBJ2-7; 7 bases are a match to TRBD2. This CDR3 region has 13 residues. V dropped 4 bases and J dropped 3; count of bases not matched to a gene: 4. From germline, CDR1 is SGHRS and CDR2 YFSETQ. CDR3 protein: CASSPSGGYEQYF. The CDR3 DNA follows: TGCGCCAGCAGCCCCTCGGGAGGCTACGAGCAGTACTTC.

This clone has more than one count but fewer than ten. Written as DNA, the CDR3 is TGCGCCAGCAGCCAAGGCCTGACTAGCGGGAGTTTCTCCTACGAGCAGTACTTC. Protein: CASSQGLTSGSFSYEQYF. V usage is TRBV4-1 and J usage is TRBJ2-7, with 12 bases fitting TRBD2. CDR3 size: 18 residues. CDR1 is MGHRA and CDR2 is YSYEKL in the germline V gene. The trim removed 1 base at V and 0 bases at J, leaving 7 bases unmatched.

The chain combines TRBV18 with TRBJ2-7; the D is unclear. This CDR3 has 14 amino acids. The germline V gene encodes CDR1 KGHSH and CDR2 LQKENI. V was shortened by 2 bases and J by 3 bases, with 11 bases between the two germline ends. CDR3 protein: CASSPRGTNYEQYF. The CDR3 nucleotides read TGTGCCAGCTCACCAAGAGGCACAAACTACGAGCAGTACTTC.

This clone appeared a few times. V gene TRBV18 combines with J gene TRBJ2-2; no firm D call. Germline V gene lookup returns CDR1 KGHSH and CDR2 LQKENI. Trimming shortened V by 3 bases and J by 8 bases, and 7 bases separated the two germline ends. This CDR3 has 12 amino acids. The CDR3 DNA follows: TGTGCCAGCTCACCCCCTCGTGGGGAGCTGTTTTTT. It translates to CASSPPRGELFF.

This sequence joins TRBV20-1 and TRBJ1-1; 8 bases map to TRBD1. The CDR3 loop spans 11 amino acids. Germline assignment: CDR1 DFQATT and CDR2 SNEGSKA (reference sequence). The ends lost 6 bases at V and 8 bases at J; junction bases unmatched: 5. This CDR3 is CSARYRGEAFF. For the CDR3, the DNA is TGCAGTGCCAGATACAGGGGGGAAGCTTTCTTT.

The V call is TRBV30, the J call TRBJ1-5; 7 bases match TRBD1. V dropped 0 bases and J dropped 7; count of bases not matched to a gene: 3. This CDR3 comprises 13 residues. CDR1 is GTSNPN and CDR2 is SVGIG in the germline V gene (reference sequence). Here the CDR3 DNA reads TGTGCCTGGAGTGTACAGGGGAACCAGCCCCAGCATTTT. Its protein product is CAWSVQGNQPQHF.

The CDR3 nucleotides are TGTGCCAGCAGCTTTCTACCTAGCGGGACCAACAGGGACGAGCAGTACTTC. Its translation: CASSFLPSGTNRDEQYF. This chain connects TRBV11-2 to TRBJ2-7; 9 bases fit TRBD2. CDR1 is SGHAT, CDR2 FQNNGV, per germline. Trimming took 3 bases from V and 5 from J; bases not matched to a gene: 14. The CDR3 contains 17 residues.

This chain uses TRBV19 with TRBJ2-4, with 16 bases matching TRBD2. CDR1 is LNHDA and CDR2 is SQIVND in the germline V gene (reference sequence). This CDR3 comprises 18 residues. J lost 0 bases, V lost 4 bases, and 3 bases had no gene match. The CDR3 region has the DNA TGTGCCAGTAGTAAGGGACTAGCGGGAGGGCTAGCCAAAAACATTCAGTACTTC. Translation: CASSKGLAGGLAKNIQYF.

This chain uses TRBV15 with TRBJ2-3; 10 positions agree with TRBD2. Trimming cost V 0 bases and J 4 bases; bases outside gene matches: 7. The CDR3 extends over 17 amino acids. Germline-derived CDR1 and CDR2 are LNHNV and YYDKDF (reference sequence). The CDR3 loop is CATSRDHRAGGPDTQYF. CDR3 nucleotides: TGTGCCACCAGCAGAGATCACCGAGCGGGAGGGCCAGATACGCAGTATTTT.

The chain joins TRBV7-8 to TRBJ2-7; 9 positions match TRBD1. The V gene's germline CDR1 is SGHVS and CDR2 FQNEAQ. Germline trimming cut 5 bases from V and 2 bases from J; bases unmatched to any gene: 7. This CDR3 contains 15 residues. DNA for the CDR3: TGTGCCAGCAGCCCCGGGACAGGGCTAGCCTACGAGCAGTACTTC. It encodes CASSPGTGLAYEQYF.

Turning to this clone: This sample includes further DNA sequences coding for the same CDR3. The V gene is TRBV30, the J gene TRBJ1-1; TRBD1 matches at 7 bases. Trimming removed 4 bases from V and 0 bases from J; junction bases left unmatched: 5. This CDR3 spans 14 amino acids. The germline V gene encodes CDR1 GTSNPN and CDR2 SVGIG (reference sequence). The CDR3: CAWTTDRMNTEAFF. Here the CDR3 DNA reads TGTGCCTGGACCACGGACAGGATGAACACTGAAGCTTTCTTT.

The rearrangement links TRBV2 to TRBJ2-7, with D tentatively TRBD1 (6 bases). This CDR3 comprises 18 residues. Germline V lookup: CDR1 SNHLY, CDR2 FYNNEI. V dropped 1 base and J dropped 3 bases, with 22 bases sitting between them. This CDR3 reads CASSEVGTRNNLIYEQYF. For the CDR3, the DNA is TGTGCCAGCAGTGAAGTGGGGACACGGAACAATTTGATCTACGAGCAGTACTTC.

The V and J genes are TRBV7-2 and TRBJ1-2; 9 bases map to TRBD1. Germline V gives CDR1 SGHTA, CDR2 FQGNSA. The CDR3 totals 14 residues. Losses at the gene ends were 3 bases for V and 5 bases for J; bases not matched to a gene: 4. The DNA for the CDR3 is TGTGCCAGCAGCTTCGGGACAGGGATTTATGGCTACACCTTC. It specifies CASSFGTGIYGYTF.

This chain joins TRBV28 and TRBJ2-7, with 9 bases fitting TRBD2. In germline, CDR1 is MDHEN, CDR2 SYDVKM. The CDR3 contains 17 residues. V lost 2 bases and J lost 0; bases outside the gene matches: 8. The CDR3 bases are TGTGCCAGCAGTTTACGACTAGCGGAGGCGAGCTCCTACGAGCAGTACTTC. Its protein product is CASSLRLAEASSYEQYF. The complete variable domain, with remaining parts taken from reference TRBV28 and TRBJ2-7, reads DVKVTQSSRYLVKRTGEKVFLECVQDMDHENMFWYRQDPGLGLRLIYFSYDVKMKEKGDIPEGYSVSREKKERFSLILESASTNQTSMYLCASSLRLAEASSYEQYFGPGTRLTVT.

The chain combines TRBV7-2 with TRBJ2-1, with 10 positions matching TRBD2. CDR1 SGHTA and CDR2 FQGNSA come from the germline V gene. The CDR3 sequence is 15 residues long. The V and J ends lost 7 bases and 7 bases, in that order; junction bases with no gene match: 10. The CDR3 sequence is CASTPRASGRNEQFF. The CDR3, as DNA: TGTGCCAGCACCCCTCGGGCTAGCGGGAGAAATGAGCAGTTCTTC.

This chain connects TRBV19 to TRBJ2-7; 9 bases fit TRBD1. CDR3 length: 15 residues. V lost 3 bases to trimming and J lost 3 bases; unmatched junction nucleotides: 6. Per the germline V gene, CDR1 is LNHDA and CDR2 is SQIVND (reference sequence). The CDR3 loop reads CASSMVTGGIYEQYF. In DNA form, the CDR3 reads TGTGCCAGTAGTATGGTAACAGGGGGCATCTACGAGCAGTACTTC.